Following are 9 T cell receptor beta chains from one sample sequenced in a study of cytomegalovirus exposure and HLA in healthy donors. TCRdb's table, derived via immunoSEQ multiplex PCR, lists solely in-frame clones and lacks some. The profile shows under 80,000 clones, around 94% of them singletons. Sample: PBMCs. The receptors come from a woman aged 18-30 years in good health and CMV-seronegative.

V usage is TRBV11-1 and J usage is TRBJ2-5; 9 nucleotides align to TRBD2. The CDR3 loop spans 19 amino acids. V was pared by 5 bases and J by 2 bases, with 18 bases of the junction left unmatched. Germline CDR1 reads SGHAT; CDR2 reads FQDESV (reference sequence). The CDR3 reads CASSPGNSGGWATQETQYF. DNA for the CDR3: TGTGCCAGCAGCCCCGGGAATAGCGGGGGATGGGCCACTCAAGAGACCCAGTACTTC. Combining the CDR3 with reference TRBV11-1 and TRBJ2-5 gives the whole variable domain EAEVAQSPRYKITEKSQAVAFWCDPISGHATLYWYRQILGQGPELLVQFQDESVVDDSQLPKDRFSAERLKGVDSTLKIQPAELGDSAMYLCASSPGNSGGWATQETQYFGPGTRLLVL.

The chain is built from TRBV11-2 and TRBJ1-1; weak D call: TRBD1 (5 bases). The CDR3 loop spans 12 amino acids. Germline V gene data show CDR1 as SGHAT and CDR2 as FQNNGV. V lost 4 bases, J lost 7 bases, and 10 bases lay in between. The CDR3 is CASSWDFNEAFF. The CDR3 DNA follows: TGTGCCAGCAGCTGGGACTTTAATGAAGCTTTCTTT.

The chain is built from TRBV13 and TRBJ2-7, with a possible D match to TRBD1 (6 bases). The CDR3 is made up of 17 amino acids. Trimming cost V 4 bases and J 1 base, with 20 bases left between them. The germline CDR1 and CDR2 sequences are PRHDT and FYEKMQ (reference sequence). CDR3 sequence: CASSSSNREVGSYEQYF. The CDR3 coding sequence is TGTGCCAGCAGCTCGTCTAACAGGGAAGTGGGGTCCTACGAGCAGTACTTC.

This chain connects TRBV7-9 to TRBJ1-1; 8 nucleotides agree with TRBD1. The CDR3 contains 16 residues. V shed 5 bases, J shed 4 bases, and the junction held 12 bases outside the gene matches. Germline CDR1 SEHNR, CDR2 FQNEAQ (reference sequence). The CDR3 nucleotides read TGTGCCAGCAGCCCGACCCTCAGGGGGCGTATCACTGAAGCTTTCTTT. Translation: CASSPTLRGRITEAFF.

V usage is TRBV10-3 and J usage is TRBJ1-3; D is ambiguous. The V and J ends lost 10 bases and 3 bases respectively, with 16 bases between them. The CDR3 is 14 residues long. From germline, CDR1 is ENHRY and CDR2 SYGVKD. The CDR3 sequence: CATLRVQDGNTIYF. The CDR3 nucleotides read TGTGCCACCCTAAGAGTTCAGGATGGAAACACCATATATTTT.

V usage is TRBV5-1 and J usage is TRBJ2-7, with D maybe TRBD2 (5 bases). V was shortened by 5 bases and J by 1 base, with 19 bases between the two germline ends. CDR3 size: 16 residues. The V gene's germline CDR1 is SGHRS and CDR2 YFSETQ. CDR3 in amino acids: CASREGPPGLSYEQYF. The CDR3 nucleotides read TGCGCCAGCAGAGAGGGCCCCCCGGGCCTATCCTACGAGCAGTACTTC.

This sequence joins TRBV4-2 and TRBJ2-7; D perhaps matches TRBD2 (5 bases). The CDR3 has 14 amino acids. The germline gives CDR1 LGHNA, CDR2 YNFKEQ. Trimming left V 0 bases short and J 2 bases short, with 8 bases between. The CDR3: CASSQEAAPYEQYF. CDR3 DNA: TGTGCCAGCAGCCAAGAAGCGGCCCCCTACGAGCAGTACTTC.

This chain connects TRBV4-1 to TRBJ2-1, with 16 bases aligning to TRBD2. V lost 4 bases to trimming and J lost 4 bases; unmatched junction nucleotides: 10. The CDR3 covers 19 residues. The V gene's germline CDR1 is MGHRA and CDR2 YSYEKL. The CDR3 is CASSLPGLAGGGLYNEQFF. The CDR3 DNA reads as TGCGCCAGCAGCCTTCCGGGACTAGCGGGGGGGGGATTATACAATGAGCAGTTCTTC.

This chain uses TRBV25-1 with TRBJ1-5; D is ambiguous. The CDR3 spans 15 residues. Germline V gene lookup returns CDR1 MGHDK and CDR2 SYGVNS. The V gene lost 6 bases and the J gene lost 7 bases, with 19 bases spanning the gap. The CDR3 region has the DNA TGTGCCAGCAGCAGCTCGGGGTTCTCGTCACAGCCCCAGCATTTT. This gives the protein CASSSSGFSSQPQHF.